This T cell receptor beta chain was obtained from a study of shared clonotypes between healthy human individuals. Whole-study findings and limits: An expected dependence of interdonor clonotype sharing on sequencing depth was noted. The generation probabilities recorded for non-shared clonotypes fell below those of clonotypes shared by all four donors. Represented diversity (both genetic and exposure-history) was limited by the small number of donors.

CDR3 length: 11 residues. V lost 4 bases and J lost 8, with 8 bases in between. The germline V gene encodes CDR1 MNHNS and CDR2 SASEGT. Some clones are missing from TCRdb's copy, which holds only in-frame ones; the method was immunoSEQ multiplex PCR. The table has millions of clones, approximately 90% seen once. Points on this clone: The antigen remains undetermined. Other DNA sequences within the sample encode an identical CDR3.

Sequencing was done on a sample of naive CD4+ T cells sorted from blood. Subset given: CD45RA+ positively selected. The receptor's source is a man younger than 35 in good health. J is TRBJ1-2 and V is TRBV6-1, with no clear D. The CDR3 here is CASSAGLGYTF. CDR3 coding DNA: TGTGCCAGCAGTGCCGGGTTGGGCTACACCTTC.